This entry features one T cell receptor (beta chain) sequence. The authors' processing: Amplification of reference gene primers provided the estimated nucleated cell counts. The method was immunoSEQ multiplex PCR; TCRdb's version includes in-frame clones alone and lacks a portion of them. That table gives V, J and clone size, and the DNA gave D and trimming. The data contain 150,000 to 200,000 clones, 90% to 95% of them singletons. The data derive from a study of blood T cell repertoires in COVID-19. Germline CDR1 SGHRS, CDR2 YFSETQ. The CDR3 extends over 12 amino acids. Deletions cut 6 bases from V and 8 bases from J, with 14 bases between. Patients at the Seattle site were enrolled during active infection and followed longitudinally.

Source material: peripheral blood. This chain joins TRBV5-1 and TRBJ1-1; no reliable D call. The receptor was isolated from a woman aged 55-75 years with COVID-19, enrolled during active disease. The CDR3 sequence: CASTGSQPEAFF. In DNA form, the CDR3 reads TGCGCCAGCACAGGCAGCCAGCCCGAAGCTTTCTTT.